These 28 T cell receptor beta chains share one sample of origin, sequenced in a study of radiation and T cells in renal cell carcinoma. Sequenced by immunoSEQ multiplex PCR; TCRdb stores in-frame clones only, minus some. Among under 200,000 clones listed, less than 90% were seen once. Time point specified: blood 4 weeks post-SBRT, at nephrectomy. Sample treatment: 15 Gy SBRT to primary tumor, nephrectomy 4 weeks later. Source: blood, taken from a patient whose treatment included radiotherapy and nephrectomy. The origin of the receptors is a woman in her forties or fifties with renal cell carcinoma.

CDR3 sequence: CASSARRGGGNTIYF. CDR3 bases: TGTGCCAGCAGCGCTCGTCGGGGGGGTGGAAACACCATATATTTT. This chain joins TRBV9 and TRBJ1-3, with a possible D match to TRBD1 (5 bases). CDR1 is SGDLS, CDR2 YYNGEE, per germline. The CDR3 extends over 15 amino acids. The V end lost 3 bases, the J end lost 3 bases, and 13 bases lay between the germline ends. The complete variable domain, with remaining parts taken from reference TRBV9 and TRBJ1-3, reads DSGVTQTPKHLITATGQRVTLRCSPRSGDLSVYWYQQSLDQGLQFLIQYYNGEERAKGNILERFSAQQFPDLHSELNLSSLELGDSALYFCASSARRGGGNTIYFGEGSWLTVV.

The genes are TRBV5-6 and TRBJ2-3; weak D call: TRBD1 (5 bases). With 0 bases removed from V and 4 bases from J, the gap between germline ends came to 12 bases. Germline CDR1 SGHDT, CDR2 YYEEEE. The CDR3 sequence is 15 residues long. The CDR3 DNA is TGTGCCAGCAGCTTGGTATGGCAGGGCCCAGATACGCAGTATTTT. The encoded protein is CASSLVWQGPDTQYF.

V and J are TRBV30 and TRBJ1-1; D is uncertain. The germline V and J ends were trimmed by 4 bases and 1 base, with 10 bases remaining between them. The germline V gene has CDR1 GTSNPN and CDR2 SVGIG (reference sequence). The CDR3 is 13 amino acids. This chain's CDR3 is CAWMLAANTEAFF. The CDR3 nucleotides are TGTGCCTGGATGTTGGCAGCGAACACTGAAGCTTTCTTT.

This clone showed up just once. This sequence joins TRBV19 and TRBJ2-7; D gene uncertain. The germline CDR1 and CDR2 sequences are LNHDA and SQIVND (reference sequence). The CDR3 sequence is 15 residues long. Trimming pared 10 bases from V and 4 bases from J, leaving 23 bases between. As DNA, the CDR3 is TGTGCCACCTCCCTGCAAAGAAAGGATTCTTACGAGCAGTACTTC. This gives the protein CATSLQRKDSYEQYF.

The table lists this clone with a count of one. The chain couples TRBV6-1 to TRBJ1-1, with D perhaps TRBD1 (5 bases). The germline V gene has CDR1 MNHNS and CDR2 SASEGT. The CDR3 has 14 amino acids. V shed 7 bases and J shed 4 bases, with 16 bases lying between them. In DNA form, the CDR3 reads TGTGCCAGCAAGCGGGACTACGGGGCCACTGAAGCTTTCTTT. This codes for CASKRDYGATEAFF.

The chain is built from TRBV9 and TRBJ2-2; D unresolved. CDR1 and CDR2 (germline): SGDLS, YYNGEE. V gave up 2 bases and J gave up 7 bases, with 12 bases separating them. CDR3 length: 14 amino acids. The CDR3, as DNA: TGTGCCAGCAGCGTCCACTTGTCTGGCGGGGAGCTGTTTTTT. Protein: CASSVHLSGGELFF.

The DNA of the CDR3 is TGTGCCAGTAGTATAGGAGGGCCCACCACCGGGGAGCTGTTTTTT. Protein sequence: CASSIGGPTTGELFF. The chain recombines TRBV19 with TRBJ2-2; D may be TRBD2 (5 bases). Trimming shortened V by 1 base and J by 4 bases, and 10 bases separated the two germline ends. The CDR3 runs 15 residues. Germline V gene data show CDR1 as LNHDA and CDR2 as SQIVND (reference sequence). The entire variable domain, with the rest obtained from reference TRBV19 and TRBJ2-2, is as follows: DGGITQSPKYLFRKEGQNVTLSCEQNLNHDAMYWYRQDPGQGLRLIYYSQIVNDFQKGDIAEGYSVSREKKESFPLTVTSAQKNPTAFYLCASSIGGPTTGELFFGEGSRLTVL.

The V gene is TRBV7-2, the J gene TRBJ1-6; 7 bases are shared with TRBD1. This CDR3 region has 15 residues. The junction had 11 bases not matched to a gene; V was cut back by 7 bases and J by 8 bases. The germline CDR1 and CDR2 sequences are SGHTA and FQGNSA. The CDR3 DNA sequence: TGTGCCAGCACCTTGCTGGAGGGGGCGTATTCACCCCTCCACTTT. It codes for CASTLLEGAYSPLHF.

The V gene is TRBV16, the J gene TRBJ1-1; TRBD1 is a possible D gene (5 bases). The CDR3 is made up of 16 amino acids. The germline gives CDR1 KGHSY, CDR2 FQNENV. Between the trimmed V and J ends, which lost 4 bases and 6 bases, there was a span of 21 bases. The CDR3 nucleotides read TGTGCCAGCAGCCCCGGGCGGGCGACCCGGGGCGCTGAAGCTTTCTTT. Protein: CASSPGRATRGAEAFF. Full variable domain (remainder filled in from reference TRBV16 and TRBJ1-1): GEEVAQTPKHLVRGEGQKAKLYCAPIKGHSYVFWYQQVLKNEFKFLISFQNENVFDETGMPKERFSAKCLPNSPCSLEIQATKLEDSAVYFCASSPGRATRGAEAFFGQGTRLTVV.

This sequence joins TRBV5-1 and TRBJ2-3; the D gene is possibly TRBD2 (5 bases). The CDR3 spans 13 residues. The V gene's germline CDR1 is SGHRS and CDR2 YFSETQ. Deletions cut 2 bases from V and 3 bases from J, with 7 bases between. The CDR3 sequence is CASSFEGTDTQYF. The CDR3 DNA reads as TGCGCCAGCAGCTTCGAGGGAACAGATACGCAGTATTTT.

The chain links TRBV6-5 to TRBJ1-2; the match to TRBD1 covers 10 bases. CDR1 is MNHEY and CDR2 is SVGAGI in the germline V gene. The CDR3 consists of 14 residues. With V trimmed by 6 bases and J by 8 bases, 9 bases remained unmatched. This CDR3 reads CASRTGTGVYGYTF. The CDR3, as DNA: TGTGCCAGCAGGACCGGGACAGGGGTATACGGCTACACCTTC.

This clone was found once. CDR3 nucleotide sequence: TGTGCCAGTAGAGGGGAGGGACAGGGGACTGGCTACACCTTC. Translating gives CASRGEGQGTGYTF. The chain employs TRBV19 and TRBJ1-2; 10 bases are shared with TRBD1. In germline, CDR1 is LNHDA, CDR2 SQIVND (reference sequence). The CDR3 contains 14 residues. V shed 6 bases, J shed 7 bases, and the junction held 8 bases outside the gene matches.

The chain recombines TRBV6-5 with TRBJ1-4, with 11 bases matching TRBD1. Trimming took 5 bases from V and 7 from J; bases not matched to a gene: 6. This CDR3 spans 15 amino acids. CDR1 is MNHEY and CDR2 is SVGAGI in the germline V gene. The CDR3 protein is CASSPAGTGGEKLFF. For the CDR3, the DNA is TGTGCCAGCAGTCCGGCCGGGACAGGGGGTGAAAAACTGTTTTTT.

The rearrangement joins TRBV11-2 to TRBJ2-7; unclear D gene. The V gene's germline CDR1 is SGHAT and CDR2 FQNNGV. Trimming removed 5 bases from V and 0 bases from J, with 5 bases in between. The CDR3 covers 12 residues. The CDR3, as DNA: TGTGCCAGCAGCAGCAGCTCCTACGAGCAGTACTTC. Translating it yields CASSSSSYEQYF. Full variable domain (remainder filled in from reference TRBV11-2 and TRBJ2-7): EAGVAQSPRYKIIEKRQSVAFWCNPISGHATLYWYQQILGQGPKLLIQFQNNGVVDDSQLPKDRFSAERLKGVDSTLKIQPAKLEDSAVYLCASSSSSYEQYFGPGTRLTVT.

The chain employs TRBV10-2 and TRBJ2-3; the match to TRBD2 covers 16 bases. The CDR3 loop spans 15 amino acids. The V gene end was trimmed by 6 bases and the J gene end by 5 bases; junction bases not matched to a gene: 2. Germline values: CDR1 WSHSY, CDR2 SAAADI. The CDR3 sequence: CASRGLAGGQDTQYF. DNA for the CDR3: TGCGCCAGCAGGGGACTAGCGGGGGGGCAAGATACGCAGTATTTT.

The J gene is TRBJ2-6, the V gene TRBV5-1, with 10 bases lining up with TRBD1. V lost 4 bases and J lost 0; bases outside the gene matches: 7. The CDR3 consists of 18 residues. The V gene's germline CDR1 is SGHRS and CDR2 YFSETQ. CDR3 loop: CASSRTGTGDSGANVLTF. The CDR3 nucleotides read TGCGCCAGCAGCCGGACCGGGACAGGGGACTCTGGGGCCAACGTCCTGACTTTC.

J is TRBJ1-1 and V is TRBV5-5; D not certain. The CDR3 is 14 amino acids. Germline V CDR1 and CDR2: SGHKS, YYEKEE (reference sequence). V lost 2 bases, J lost 3 bases, and 11 bases lay in between. This CDR3 is CASSLLAGDTEAFF. The CDR3 DNA reads TGTGCCAGCAGCTTATTAGCGGGAGACACTGAAGCTTTCTTT.

A word on this clone: The same CDR3 arises from other DNA sequences in this sample as well. The chain has TRBV5-4 and TRBJ2-5, with 9 bases matching TRBD2. Trimming at V came to 0 bases and at J to 2 bases, leaving 5 bases not matched to a gene. The CDR3 is 16 residues long. CDR1 and CDR2 (germline): SGHNT, YYREEE (reference sequence). The CDR3 nucleotides read TGTGCCAGCAGCTTGGGGCCAGCGGGGGGACAAGAGACCCAGTACTTC. Protein: CASSLGPAGGQETQYF. Full variable domain (outside the CDR3, taken from reference TRBV5-4 and TRBJ2-5): ETGVTQSPTHLIKTRGQQVTLRCSSQSGHNTVSWYQQALGQGPQFIFQYYREEENGRGNFPPRFSGLQFPNYSSELNVNALELDDSALYLCASSLGPAGGQETQYFGPGTRLLVL.

This rearrangement joins TRBV7-2 to TRBJ1-2; 7 bases agree with TRBD1. The V segment lost 1 base and the J segment 3 bases; nucleotides outside the gene matches: 2. Germline V gene lookup returns CDR1 SGHTA and CDR2 FQGNSA. CDR3 length equals 14 residues. Here the CDR3 reads CASSLEGADYGYTF. The CDR3 DNA reads as TGTGCCAGCAGCTTAGAGGGGGCTGACTATGGCTACACCTTC.

The chain couples TRBV19 to TRBJ1-5; D is ambiguous. Looked up from germline, CDR1 is LNHDA and CDR2 is SQIVND (reference sequence). The length of the CDR3 is 13 residues. The CDR3 is CGSGSDLNQPQHF. In DNA, the CDR3 is TGTGGGTCAGGATCTGACTTAAATCAGCCCCAGCATTTT.

The rearrangement uses TRBV18 and TRBJ2-5; 7 nucleotides line up with TRBD1. The CDR3 covers 14 residues. The V segment lost 2 bases and the J segment 5 bases; nucleotides outside the gene matches: 5. Germline V gene data show CDR1 as KGHSH and CDR2 as LQKENI. CDR3 loop: CASSPSNRGETQYF. CDR3 DNA sequence: TGTGCCAGCTCACCATCGAACAGGGGCGAGACCCAGTACTTC.

V gene TRBV21-1 combines with J gene TRBJ1-3; no DNA check was done on the table's D call, TRBD1. TRBV21-1 is a documented pseudogene. This CDR3 is 16 amino acids long. The CDR3 nucleotides read TGTGCCAGCAGCAGCAATTTACAACACGCACGAAACACCATATATTTT. Encoded protein: CASSSNLQHARNTIYF.

The chain links TRBV9 to TRBJ1-1; D is undetermined. Germline V gene lookup returns CDR1 SGDLS and CDR2 YYNGEE. The CDR3 loop spans 15 amino acids. V was pared by 2 bases and J by 1 base, with 12 bases between. CDR3 sequence: CASSVNWAENTEAFF. The CDR3 DNA sequence: TGTGCCAGCAGCGTGAACTGGGCGGAGAACACTGAAGCTTTCTTT.

The chain links TRBV9 to TRBJ1-5; D gene ambiguous. V lost 0 bases and J 5 bases, leaving 6 bases between the germline ends. The CDR3 runs 13 residues. Per germline, CDR1 SGDLS and CDR2 YYNGEE. DNA of the CDR3: TGTGCCAGCAGCGTAGAAGGAGATCAGCCCCAGCATTTT. Residues: CASSVEGDQPQHF. The full variable domain, in which reference TRBV9 and TRBJ1-5 provide the parts outside the CDR3, is DSGVTQTPKHLITATGQRVTLRCSPRSGDLSVYWYQQSLDQGLQFLIQYYNGEERAKGNILERFSAQQFPDLHSELNLSSLELGDSALYFCASSVEGDQPQHFGDGTRLSIL.

The CDR3 nucleotides read TGTGCCAGCAGCTTAGCGGGTAGCTCCTACGAGCAGTACTTC. The encoded protein is CASSLAGSSYEQYF. This chain joins TRBV13 and TRBJ2-7, with D unclear. The V and J ends lost 1 base and 0 bases respectively, with 7 bases between them. The CDR3 has 14 amino acids. Per germline, CDR1 PRHDT and CDR2 FYEKMQ (reference sequence). The full variable domain, completed using reference TRBV13 and TRBJ2-7, is AAGVIQSPRHLIKEKRETATLKCYPIPRHDTVYWYQQGPGQDPQFLISFYEKMQSDKGSIPDRFSAQQFSDYHSELNMSSLELGDSALYFCASSLAGSSYEQYFGPGTRLTVT.

V usage is TRBV5-1 and J usage is TRBJ2-5; 10 nucleotides agree with TRBD2. The V and J ends lost 0 bases and 7 bases, in that order; junction bases with no gene match: 6. The length of the CDR3 is 15 residues. Germline CDR1 SGHRS, CDR2 YFSETQ. Here the CDR3 reads CASSLETSGPRTQYF. The CDR3 nucleotides are TGCGCCAGCAGCTTGGAGACTAGCGGGCCGCGGACCCAGTACTTC.

The J gene is TRBJ1-1, the V gene TRBV29-1; D is unresolved. This CDR3 is 12 amino acids long. The V gene's germline CDR1 is SQVTM and CDR2 ANQGSEA. V lost 7 bases to trimming and J lost 0 bases, with 9 bases between them. The CDR3 coding sequence is TGCAGCGCCTGCCGTTTGAACACTGAAGCTTTCTTT. As protein: CSACRLNTEAFF.

This sequence joins TRBV4-2 and TRBJ1-3; D remains ambiguous. The CDR3 extends over 17 amino acids. Germline CDR1 reads LGHNA; CDR2 reads YNFKEQ. V was pared by 3 bases and J by 0 bases, with 15 bases between. The CDR3 coding sequence is TGTGCCAGCAGCCAGAATAGCGGACGCTACTCTGGAAACACCATATATTTT. Translating gives CASSQNSGRYSGNTIYF.